This is a list of T cell receptor beta chains from one sample in a study of radiotherapy plus CTLA-4 blockade in lung cancer. The assay was immunoSEQ multiplex PCR, and TCRdb's table has in-frame clones only and misses some. The table lists around 80,000 clones, roughly 74% of them singletons. Sample: peripheral blood, taken from a patient treated with radiotherapy plus ipilimumab. These receptors were collected from a human donor with non-small cell lung cancer whose response to radiotherapy plus ipilimumab could not be evaluated. Each CDR3 is given with its conserved first and last residue. D genes are given only for firm matches. Some rows mark clone size as missing; the rest say once, few, many or name a class of expanded clone.

d_gene	v_gene	j_gene	abundance	CDR3nt	CDR3aa
.	TRBV6-5	TRBJ2-2	.	TGTGCCAGCGGCAGGGCCGGGGAGCTGTTTTTT	CASGRAGELFF
TRBD1	TRBV28	TRBJ1-2	.	TGTGCCAGCAGTTTATACAGGGGGATCGGCTACACCTTC	CASSLYRGIGYTF
TRBD2	TRBV7-9	TRBJ2-7	.	TGTGCCAGCAGCTTTGATACTAGCGGAGCCTACGAGCAGTACTTC	CASSFDTSGAYEQYF
TRBD2	TRBV13	TRBJ2-1	.	TGTGCCAGCAGCTCCCGGGGGGGACTAGCGGACATATCGGCTGAGCAGTTCTTC	CASSSRGGLADISAEQFF
TRBD1	TRBV7-2	TRBJ2-7	.	TGTGCCAGCAGCCCCAGGGGACAGGGACCCGGGGAGCAGTACTTC	CASSPRGQGPGEQYF
TRBD2	TRBV30	TRBJ2-3	.	TGTGCCTGGTTAGCGGGGCTGACAGATACGCAGTATTTT	CAWLAGLTDTQYF
TRBD1	TRBV19	TRBJ2-5	.	TGTGCCAGTAGTATCCCTAACCCACAGGGGGCAGAGACCCAGTACTTC	CASSIPNPQGAETQYF
.	TRBV30	TRBJ1-1	.	TGTGCCTGGAGTGTGTCTTGGGAGGAAGCTTTCTTT	CAWSVSWEEAFF
TRBD2	TRBV7-3	TRBJ2-7	.	TGTGCCAGCAGCTTAAAACGGGAGGCGATGTACGAGCAGTACTTC	CASSLKREAMYEQYF
.	TRBV18	TRBJ2-3	.	TGTGCCAGCTCACCACTTCGGGGTTCCCCTGCAGATACGCAGTATTTT	CASSPLRGSPADTQYF
.	TRBV7-2	TRBJ1-2	.	TGTGCCAGCAGCTTAACGGGCTATGGCTACACCTTC	CASSLTGYGYTF
.	TRBV7-2	TRBJ2-7	few	TGTGCCAGCAGCTTAGACGGGAGAAGCTACGAGCAGTACTTC	CASSLDGRSYEQYF
TRBD2	TRBV9	TRBJ2-2	.	TGTGCCAGCAGCGGCTCAGCGGGAGGGCCGAACACCGGGGAGCTGTTTTTT	CASSGSAGGPNTGELFF
TRBD1	TRBV5-1	TRBJ1-1	few	TGCGCCAGCAGCCCAGGGGGCATGAACACTGAAGCTTTCTTT	CASSPGGMNTEAFF
TRBD2	TRBV10-2	TRBJ2-3	.	TGCGCCAGCAGTCCGGGACTAGCGGGAGGTGACGATACGCAGTATTTT	CASSPGLAGGDDTQYF
.	TRBV4-1	TRBJ2-7	once	TGCGCCAGCAGCCCCCCAGGAGGGAGGTACGAGCAGTACTTC	CASSPPGGRYEQYF
TRBD1	TRBV4-2	TRBJ1-2	.	TGTGCCAGCAGCCAACTGGGACAGGCCTTCTATGGCTACACCTTC	CASSQLGQAFYGYTF
.	TRBV28	TRBJ2-7	.	TGTGCCAGCAGTTTTGAGCGAACCTACGAGCAGTACTTC	CASSFERTYEQYF
.	TRBV5-1	TRBJ1-2	.	TGCGCCAGCACCATGGGGGTCGGCGGGGGGGTCGATGGCTACACCTTC	CASTMGVGGGVDGYTF
.	TRBV28	TRBJ1-2	.	TGTGCCAGCAGTTCCTTCCCTTGGCGCAGGGTGGGCAACTATGGCTACACCTTC	CASSSFPWRRVGNYGYTF